This T cell receptor (beta chain) was recorded in a study of T cell clonotyping in hematopoietic cell transplantation. Whole-study findings and limits: Recipient TCR diversity dropped after transplant; expanded clonotypes rose from day 30 to 180.

CDR3 length: 19 residues. CDR1 is LGHNA, CDR2 YSLEER, per germline. The V gene end was trimmed by 4 bases and the J gene end by 0 bases; junction bases not matched to a gene: 10. Notes on this clone: What it binds is not known.

Assay: immunoSEQ multiplex PCR; the TCRdb copy retains only in-frame clones and omits some. The sample holds over 25,000 clones; 95% are singletons and the top ten take approximately 1.5%. The clonotype was recovered from a man aged 45-65 years in good health. Some clones in this sample may be carry-over from other donors' samples. The sample comprised peripheral blood mononuclear cells. V usage is TRBV4-3 and J usage is TRBJ2-7, with 15 bases matching TRBD2. For the CDR3, the DNA is TGCGCCAGCAGCCGGGTACTCGGGACTAGCGGGGGGTTCTCCTACGAGCAGTACTTC. It encodes CASSRVLGTSGGFSYEQYF.